The 13 T cell receptor beta chains below were found in one sample sequenced in a study of blood T cells in healthy people across ages. The authors ran a second PCR of roughly 6 to 12 cycles using a sample-barcoded 5' primer and a J-beta primer mix. TCRdb reanalysed the 5' RACE reads using MiXCR and keeps one entry per CDR3 protein. The repertoire has 650,000 to 900,000 distinct CDR3 sequences, approximately 67% of them found once; the top ten carry around a quarter. What was sequenced was blood. Every receptor here comes from a man aged 25 to 40 in good health.

The V call is TRBV4-3, the J call TRBJ2-1; possible D gene TRBD2, 5 bases. Trimming removed 2 bases at V and 12 bases at J, with 14 bases between. CDR3 length equals 13 residues. Germline-derived CDR1 and CDR2 are LGHNA and YSLEER. CDR3 loop: CASSQLNGSGQFF. The CDR3 bases are TGCGCCAGCAGCCAACTGAATGGGAGTGGGCAGTTCTTC.

This clonotype was seen many times. The CDR3 coding sequence is TGCAGCGTTGGACAGTCTAGCTCCTACGAGCAGTACTTC. It is translated as CSVGQSSSYEQYF. The rearrangement uses TRBV29-1 and TRBJ2-7; D is perhaps TRBD1 (5 bases). The CDR3 contains 13 residues. CDR1 SQVTM and CDR2 ANQGSEA come from the germline V gene. Trimming shortened V by 4 bases and J by 0 bases, and 10 bases separated the two germline ends.

This clonotype was seen a few times. This rearrangement joins TRBV2 to TRBJ2-1; D uncertain. Germline-derived CDR1 and CDR2 are SNHLY and FYNNEI. Trimming took 2 bases from V and 9 from J, leaving 5 bases between them. This CDR3 is 11 amino acids long. The DNA for the CDR3 is TGTGCCAGCAGTGAATTGGGTGAGCAGTTCTTC. Encoded protein: CASSELGEQFF. Full variable domain (missing parts from reference TRBV2 and TRBJ2-1): EPEVTQTPSHQVTQMGQEVILRCVPISNHLYFYWYRQILGQKVEFLVSFYNNEISEKSEIFDDQFSVERPDGSNFTLKIRSTKLEDSAMYFCASSELGEQFFGPGTRLTVL.

The chain links TRBV6-5 to TRBJ2-3; D may be TRBD1 or TRBD2 (6 bases each). CDR3 length: 15 residues. V lost 2 bases and J 4 bases, leaving 13 bases between the germline ends. Germline lookup yields CDR1 MNHEY and CDR2 SVGAGI. The CDR3 is CASSYGGRTADTQYF. DNA for the CDR3: TGTGCCAGCAGTTACGGGGGGCGAACCGCAGATACGCAGTATTTT.

This clonotype was seen only once. One end of the junction does not line up with germline, which may come from a read error. The gene calls are TRBV5-6 and TRBJ2-5; 8 bases map to TRBD1. This CDR3 is 14 amino acids long. CDR1 is SGHDT, CDR2 YYEEEE, per germline. CDR3 nucleotide sequence: TGTGCCAGCCGCTTACAGGGGGGAGGTTACGAGGAGTACTTC. As protein: CASRLQGGGYEEYF.

This clonotype has a handful of counts. V and J are TRBV6-1 and TRBJ1-5; D perhaps matches TRBD1 (5 bases). The CDR3 consists of 13 residues. Per germline, CDR1 MNHNS and CDR2 SASEGT. Deletions cut 7 bases from V and 0 bases from J, with 7 bases between. The CDR3 nucleotides read TGTGCCAGCATCAGGGATAGCAATCAGCCCCAGCATTTT. Residues: CASIRDSNQPQHF.

This clonotype turned up a few times. CDR3 protein: CSVEDQDSHFYTF. Here the CDR3 DNA reads TGCAGCGTTGAAGATCAGGACAGCCACTTCTACACCTTC. The chain recombines TRBV29-1 with TRBJ1-2, with a tentative D call TRBD1 (6 bases). Trimming took 0 bases from V and 10 from J, leaving 15 bases between them. The CDR3 is 13 amino acids. In germline, CDR1 is SQVTM, CDR2 ANQGSEA.

This clonotype occurred a few times. V usage is TRBV13 and J usage is TRBJ2-7; D is ambiguous. Trimming shortened V by 6 bases and J by 5 bases, and 11 bases separated the two germline ends. CDR1 is PRHDT, CDR2 FYEKMQ, per germline (reference sequence). The CDR3 runs to 12 residues. The CDR3 DNA follows: TGTGCCAGCAGAATACTTGGGAACGAGCAGTACTTC. Amino acid sequence: CASRILGNEQYF.

In this sample, this clonotype turned up once. Mismatch with germline at one junction end may stem from a read error. The CDR3 protein is CASSQATAVYYGCTF. As DNA, the CDR3 is TGCGCCAGCAGCCAAGCGACAGCTGTTTACTATGGCTGCACCTTC. The J gene is TRBJ1-2, the V gene TRBV4-3, with a tentative D call TRBD1 (5 bases). The germline CDR1 and CDR2 sequences are LGHNA and YSLEER. CDR3 length: 15 residues.

This clonotype was picked up a small number of times. The chain employs TRBV7-2 and TRBJ2-1; a weak D match, TRBD2 (5 bases). V gave up 5 bases and J gave up 10 bases, with 18 bases separating them. Germline loops: CDR1 SGHTA, CDR2 FQGNSA. The length of the CDR3 is 14 residues. CDR3: CASSAPSGGLEQFF. The DNA for the CDR3 is TGTGCCAGCAGCGCTCCGTCCGGAGGCTTGGAGCAGTTCTTC.

The V and J genes are TRBV4-2 and TRBJ1-6, with D tentatively TRBD1 (5 bases). Trimming took 5 bases from V and 9 from J, leaving 17 bases between them. The CDR3 sequence is 15 residues long. Germline V gene data show CDR1 as LGHNA and CDR2 as YNFKEQ. The CDR3 region has the DNA TGTGCCAGCAGCACCACGGTGGGGCGAGGTTCACCCCTCCACTTT. Its translation: CASSTTVGRGSPLHF.

This clonotype occurred once. The chain joins TRBV10-3 to TRBJ1-2; D may be TRBD1 (6 bases). This CDR3 spans 14 amino acids. Per germline, CDR1 ENHRY and CDR2 SYGVKD. The V end was cut by 8 bases, the J end by 0 bases, with 13 bases between. The CDR3 loop reads CAIGGALANYGYTF. CDR3 bases: TGTGCCATCGGGGGGGCCCTAGCTAACTATGGCTACACCTTC.

In its sample, this clonotype was seen a few times. The V and J genes are TRBV29-1 and TRBJ1-5; D remains ambiguous. CDR1 SQVTM and CDR2 ANQGSEA come from the germline V gene. This CDR3 contains 13 residues. Between the trimmed V and J ends, which lost 0 bases and 4 bases, there was a span of 7 bases. The CDR3 protein is CSVEEALNQPQHF. Written as DNA, the CDR3 is TGCAGCGTTGAAGAGGCATTAAATCAGCCCCAGCATTTT.